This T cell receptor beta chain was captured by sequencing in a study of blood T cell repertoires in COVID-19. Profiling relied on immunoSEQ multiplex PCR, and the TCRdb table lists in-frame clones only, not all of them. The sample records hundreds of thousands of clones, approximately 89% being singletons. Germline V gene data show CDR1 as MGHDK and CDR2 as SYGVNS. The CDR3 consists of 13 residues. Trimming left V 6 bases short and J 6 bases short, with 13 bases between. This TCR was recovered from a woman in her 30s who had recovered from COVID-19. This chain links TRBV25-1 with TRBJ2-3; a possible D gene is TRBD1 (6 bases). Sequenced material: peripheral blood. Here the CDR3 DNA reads TGTGCCAGCAGCAAACAGGGCTATGATACGCAGTATTTT. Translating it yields CASSKQGYDTQYF.